These 21 T cell receptor beta chains originate from one sample sequenced in a study of blood T cell repertoires in COVID-19. Measured with immunoSEQ multiplex PCR; TCRdb has only the in-frame clones, and not every one. The sample lists tens of thousands of clones, about 86% seen once, with about 4% in the top ten. The sample was peripheral blood. Receptors were obtained from a man older than 75 with active COVID-19.

This chain links TRBV3-1 (or the pseudogene TRBV3-2) with TRBJ2-6, with D uncertain. The CDR3 length is 15 residues. V lost 0 bases and J 0 bases, leaving 3 bases between the germline ends. Germline values: CDR1 LGHDT, CDR2 YNNKEL (reference sequence). CDR3 nucleotide sequence: TGTGCCAGCAGCCAAGACCACTCTGGGGCCAACGTCCTGACTTTC. Translation: CASSQDHSGANVLTF.

This sequence joins TRBV3-1 (or the pseudogene TRBV3-2) and TRBJ1-5; D gene uncertain. Germline V gives CDR1 LGHDT, CDR2 YNNKEL (reference sequence). The CDR3 totals 17 residues. V was shortened by 1 base and J by 1 base, with 14 bases between the two germline ends. The CDR3 reads CASSQGRTGKSNQPQHF. The CDR3 nucleotides read TGTGCCAGCAGCCAAGGGAGGACCGGGAAGAGCAATCAGCCCCAGCATTTT.

This chain links TRBV6-5 with TRBJ2-1; 9 bases align to TRBD1. CDR3 length: 13 amino acids. Germline-derived CDR1 and CDR2 are MNHEY and SVGAGI. Trimming removed 8 bases from V and 4 bases from J; junction bases left unmatched: 3. Here the CDR3 reads CASLGQGYNEQFF. The CDR3 bases are TGTGCCAGCTTGGGACAGGGATACAATGAGCAGTTCTTC.

V and J are TRBV19 and TRBJ1-3, with 9 bases fitting TRBD1. In germline, CDR1 is LNHDA, CDR2 SQIVND (reference sequence). The CDR3 loop spans 16 amino acids. The ends lost 3 bases at V and 6 bases at J; junction bases unmatched: 9. The CDR3 sequence: CASSIDDRGVENTIYF. In DNA form, the CDR3 reads TGTGCCAGTAGTATCGACGACAGGGGGGTTGAAAACACCATATATTTT.

This clone occurred a few times. The chain recombines TRBV4-2 with TRBJ2-1, with 11 bases lining up with TRBD1. Germline V gene lookup returns CDR1 LGHNA and CDR2 YNFKEQ. The CDR3 runs to 15 residues. V was pared by 3 bases and J by 6 bases, with 4 bases of the junction left unmatched. The CDR3 loop is CASSQDRGRFNEQFF. The DNA of the CDR3 is TGTGCCAGCAGCCAGGACAGGGGGCGCTTCAATGAGCAGTTCTTC.

The table lists this clone with a count of one. J is TRBJ2-5 and V is TRBV6-2 or TRBV6-3; 10 bases agree with TRBD1. The germline gives CDR1 MNHEY, CDR2 SVGEGT. V lost 2 bases, J lost 3 bases, and 12 bases stayed unmatched. There are 18 residues in the CDR3. CDR3 sequence (DNA): TGTGCCAGCAGTTACCAACCCGGCAGGACAGGGGGGGAAGAGACCCAGTACTTC. Translating it yields CASSYQPGRTGGEETQYF.

This clone was detected once. The rearrangement joins TRBV4-1 to TRBJ2-7, with TRBD1 matching over 8 bases. The CDR3 runs to 15 residues. V shed 4 bases, J shed 2 bases, and the junction held 7 bases outside the gene matches. In germline, CDR1 is MGHRA, CDR2 YSYEKL. The CDR3 loop is CASSPTSQGAYEQYF. CDR3 bases: TGCGCCAGCAGCCCTACCTCACAGGGGGCCTACGAGCAGTACTTC.

J is TRBJ2-2 and V is TRBV28; possibly TRBD1 for D (5 bases). Deletions cut 6 bases from V and 0 bases from J, with 11 bases between. The CDR3 sequence is 15 residues long. Looked up from germline, CDR1 is MDHEN and CDR2 is SYDVKM. The CDR3 DNA follows: TGTGCCAGCAGAAAGTCAGGGTCGAACACCGGGGAGCTGTTTTTT. It is translated as CASRKSGSNTGELFF.

The rearrangement joins TRBV28 to TRBJ2-4, with 10 bases aligning to TRBD1. The CDR3 length is 17 residues. Germline CDR1 reads MDHEN; CDR2 reads SYDVKM. V lost 3 bases to trimming and J lost 1 base; unmatched junction nucleotides: 6. Written as DNA, the CDR3 is TGTGCCAGCAGTTTTTCTGGGACAGGGGTCGCCAAAAACATTCAGTACTTC. Residues: CASSFSGTGVAKNIQYF.

This clone has just one count. V is TRBV18 and J is TRBJ1-1, with a possible D match to TRBD1 (6 bases). This CDR3 spans 13 amino acids. Germline CDR1 is KGHSH and CDR2 is LQKENI. Trimming took off 4 bases at V and 6 bases at J, with 12 bases between the two ends. The chain's CDR3 is CASSLLQGPEAFF. The CDR3 bases are TGTGCCAGCTCACTTTTACAGGGTCCTGAAGCTTTCTTT.

J is TRBJ2-7 and V is TRBV5-8; 7 bases line up with TRBD1. The CDR3 runs 15 residues. V shed 2 bases, J shed 1 base, and the junction held 6 bases outside the gene matches. Germline-derived CDR1 and CDR2 are SGHTS and YDEGEE. CDR3 protein: CASSLTGQLSYEQYF. In DNA, the CDR3 is TGTGCCAGCAGCTTAACGGGACAGCTATCCTACGAGCAGTACTTC.

The gene calls are TRBV15 and TRBJ1-5, with 10 bases aligning to TRBD1. With 8 bases clipped from V and 5 bases from J, the junction kept 6 bases outside the gene matches. The CDR3 runs to 14 residues. Germline values: CDR1 LNHNV, CDR2 YYDKDF (reference sequence). As DNA, the CDR3 is TGTGCCACCCAGAGAGGACAGGGGGATCAGCCCCAGCATTTT. Its protein is CATQRGQGDQPQHF.

V gene TRBV3-1 (or the pseudogene TRBV3-2) combines with J gene TRBJ2-7, with 8 nucleotides matching TRBD1. The CDR3 has 14 residues. J was trimmed by 7 bases and V by 1 base; bases with no gene match: 6. The germline CDR1 and CDR2 sequences are LGHDT and YNNKEL (reference sequence). The chain's CDR3 is CASSQGTGPGEQYF. The DNA of the CDR3 is TGTGCCAGCAGCCAAGGGACAGGGCCAGGGGAGCAGTACTTC.

This clone was counted once. This chain uses TRBV4-3 with TRBJ2-5, with D tentatively TRBD2 (6 bases). This CDR3 contains 15 residues. Germline lookup yields CDR1 LGHNA and CDR2 YSLEER. The V end lost 0 bases, the J end lost 1 base, and 9 bases lay between the germline ends. CDR3 in DNA: TGCGCCAGCAGCCAAGATAGCGGTCCCCAAGAGACCCAGTACTTC. Protein: CASSQDSGPQETQYF.

The CDR3 DNA reads TGCGCCAGCAGCTTGTCTCGAACAGGGACGGTCGATGAGCAGTTCTTC. Translating it yields CASSLSRTGTVDEQFF. The chain combines TRBV5-1 with TRBJ2-1; perhaps TRBD1 as D (6 bases). Per the germline V gene, CDR1 is SGHRS and CDR2 is YFSETQ. CDR3 size: 16 residues. Trimming took 1 base from V and 8 from J, leaving 19 bases between them.

CDR3 protein: CASSLTSGRGDTQYF. The CDR3 nucleotides read TGTGCCAGCAGCCTTACTAGCGGGAGGGGAGATACGCAGTATTTT. V gene TRBV3-1 (or the pseudogene TRBV3-2) combines with J gene TRBJ2-3, with 13 bases lining up with TRBD2. The trim removed 4 bases at V and 5 bases at J, leaving 3 bases unmatched. The CDR3 consists of 15 residues. The germline V gene encodes CDR1 LGHDT and CDR2 YNNKEL (reference sequence).

This rearrangement joins TRBV3-1 (or the pseudogene TRBV3-2) to TRBJ2-3; TRBD2 matches 13 bases. This CDR3 comprises 19 residues. The V and J ends lost 2 bases and 4 bases, in that order; junction bases with no gene match: 12. Germline V gene sequence: CDR1 LGHDT, CDR2 YNNKEL (reference sequence). The CDR3, as DNA: TGTGCCAGCAGCCAACGGGGGACTAGCGGGACAGGCGTCGCAGATACGCAGTATTTT. As protein: CASSQRGTSGTGVADTQYF.

This clone has a handful of counts. The J gene is TRBJ2-7, the V gene TRBV7-9; TRBD2 agrees at 12 bases. J was trimmed by 6 bases and V by 3 bases; bases with no gene match: 0. The length of the CDR3 is 13 residues. Germline V gene lookup returns CDR1 SEHNR and CDR2 FQNEAQ (reference sequence). DNA for the CDR3: TGTGCCAGCAGCTTGGGACTAGCGGGCGAGCAGTACTTC. Translating gives CASSLGLAGEQYF.

The J gene is TRBJ1-1, the V gene TRBV18, with 11 positions matching TRBD1. The CDR3 spans 18 residues. Germline V gives CDR1 KGHSH, CDR2 LQKENI. J was trimmed by 1 base and V by 3 bases; bases with no gene match: 10. CDR3 sequence (DNA): TGTGCCAGCTCACCCCGGCAATGGGACAGGGGGGGGAACACTGAAGCTTTCTTT. Protein sequence: CASSPRQWDRGGNTEAFF. Drawing the rest from reference TRBV18 and TRBJ1-1, the complete variable domain is NAGVMQNPRHLVRRRGQEARLRCSPMKGHSHVYWYRQLPEEGLKFMVYLQKENIIDESGMPKERFSAEFPKEGPSILRIQQVVRGDSAAYFCASSPRQWDRGGNTEAFFGQGTRLTVV.

The V gene is TRBV14, the J gene TRBJ2-1; D call uncertain. With 4 bases removed from V and 10 bases from J, the gap between germline ends came to 11 bases. The length of the CDR3 is 12 residues. Per germline, CDR1 SGHDN and CDR2 FVKESK. The CDR3: CASSPTRHEQFF. The CDR3 DNA follows: TGTGCCAGCAGCCCTACGCGGCACGAGCAGTTCTTC. Filled out from reference TRBV14 and TRBJ2-1, the complete variable domain reads EAGVTQFPSHSVIEKGQTVTLRCDPISGHDNLYWYRRVMGKEIKFLLHFVKESKQDESGMPNNRFLAERTGGTYSTLKVQPAELEDSGVYFCASSPTRHEQFFGPGTRLTVL.

The chain carries TRBV28 and TRBJ1-1; D unclear. V lost 7 bases and J lost 0, with 12 bases in between. The CDR3 is 14 residues long. The germline CDR1 and CDR2 sequences are MDHEN and SYDVKM. The CDR3 bases are TGTGCCAGCATAGGCGGGAACATGAACACTGAAGCTTTCTTT. Translated: CASIGGNMNTEAFF.